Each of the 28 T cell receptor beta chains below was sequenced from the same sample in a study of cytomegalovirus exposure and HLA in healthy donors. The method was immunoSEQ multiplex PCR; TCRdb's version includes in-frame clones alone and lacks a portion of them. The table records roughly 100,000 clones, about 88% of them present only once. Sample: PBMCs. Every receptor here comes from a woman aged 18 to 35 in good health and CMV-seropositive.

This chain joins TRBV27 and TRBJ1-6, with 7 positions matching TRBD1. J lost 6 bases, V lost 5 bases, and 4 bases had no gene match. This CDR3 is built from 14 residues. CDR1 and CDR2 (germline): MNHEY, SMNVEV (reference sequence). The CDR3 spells CASSPGQLNSPLHF. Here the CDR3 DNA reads TGTGCCAGCAGTCCGGGACAGCTTAATTCACCCCTCCACTTT.

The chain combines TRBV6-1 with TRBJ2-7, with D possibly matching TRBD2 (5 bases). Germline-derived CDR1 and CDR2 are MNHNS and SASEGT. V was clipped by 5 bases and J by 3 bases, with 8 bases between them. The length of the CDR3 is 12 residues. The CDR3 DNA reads TGTGCCAGCAGTCACCGGGGCTACGAGCAGTACTTC. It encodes CASSHRGYEQYF.

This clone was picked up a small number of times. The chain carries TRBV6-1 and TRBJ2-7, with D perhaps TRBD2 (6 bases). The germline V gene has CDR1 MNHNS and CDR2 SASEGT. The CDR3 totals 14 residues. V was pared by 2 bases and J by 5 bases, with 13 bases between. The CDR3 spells CASSERRGSNEQYV. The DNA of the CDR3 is TGTGCCAGCAGTGAACGACGGGGGTCCAACGAGCAGTACGTC.

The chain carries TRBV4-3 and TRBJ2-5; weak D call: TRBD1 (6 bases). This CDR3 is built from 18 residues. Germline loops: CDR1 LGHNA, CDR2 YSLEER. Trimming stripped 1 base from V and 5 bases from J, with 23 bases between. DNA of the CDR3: TGCGCCAGCAGCCAAGTTCTTTACGTTCAGGGACATCAGGAGACCCAGTACTTC. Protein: CASSQVLYVQGHQETQYF.

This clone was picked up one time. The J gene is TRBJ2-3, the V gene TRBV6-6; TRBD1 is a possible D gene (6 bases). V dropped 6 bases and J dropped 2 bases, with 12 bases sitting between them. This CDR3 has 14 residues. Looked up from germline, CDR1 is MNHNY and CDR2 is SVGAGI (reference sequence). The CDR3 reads CASSQGQNTDTQYF. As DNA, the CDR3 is TGTGCCAGCAGCCAAGGACAGAACACAGATACGCAGTATTTT.

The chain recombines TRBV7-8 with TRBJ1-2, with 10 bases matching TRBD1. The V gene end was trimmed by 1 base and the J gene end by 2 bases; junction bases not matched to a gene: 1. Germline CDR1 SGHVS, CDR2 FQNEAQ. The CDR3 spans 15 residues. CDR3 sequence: CASSLGDRGNYGYTF. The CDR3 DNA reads TGTGCCAGCAGCTTAGGGGACAGGGGAAACTATGGCTACACCTTC. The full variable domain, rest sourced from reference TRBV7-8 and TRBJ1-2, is GAGVSQSPRYKVAKRGQDVALRCDPISGHVSLFWYQQALGQGPEFLTYFQNEAQLDKSGLPSDRFFAERPEGSVSTLKIQRTQQEDSAVYLCASSLGDRGNYGYTFGSGTRLTVV.

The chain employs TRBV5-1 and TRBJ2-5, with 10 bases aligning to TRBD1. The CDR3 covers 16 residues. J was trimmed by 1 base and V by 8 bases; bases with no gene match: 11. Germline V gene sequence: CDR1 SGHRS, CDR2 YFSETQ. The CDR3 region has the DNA TGCGCCAGTAAGGTGGGACAGGGGACACCCCAAGAGACCCAGTACTTC. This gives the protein CASKVGQGTPQETQYF.

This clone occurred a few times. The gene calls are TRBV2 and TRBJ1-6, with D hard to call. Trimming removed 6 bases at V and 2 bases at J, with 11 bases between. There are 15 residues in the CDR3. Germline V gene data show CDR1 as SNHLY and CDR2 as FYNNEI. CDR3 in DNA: TGTGCCAGCAGGATACAGCGGACCTATAATTCACCCCTCCACTTT. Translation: CASRIQRTYNSPLHF. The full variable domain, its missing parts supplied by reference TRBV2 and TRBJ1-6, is EPEVTQTPSHQVTQMGQEVILRCVPISNHLYFYWYRQILGQKVEFLVSFYNNEISEKSEIFDDQFSVERPDGSNFTLKIRSTKLEDSAMYFCASRIQRTYNSPLHFGNGTRLTVT.

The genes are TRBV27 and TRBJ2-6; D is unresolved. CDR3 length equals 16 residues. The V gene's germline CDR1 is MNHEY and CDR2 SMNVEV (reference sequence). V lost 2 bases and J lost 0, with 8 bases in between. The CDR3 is CASSLNGYSGANVLTF. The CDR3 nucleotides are TGTGCCAGCAGTTTAAACGGTTACTCTGGGGCCAACGTCCTGACTTTC.

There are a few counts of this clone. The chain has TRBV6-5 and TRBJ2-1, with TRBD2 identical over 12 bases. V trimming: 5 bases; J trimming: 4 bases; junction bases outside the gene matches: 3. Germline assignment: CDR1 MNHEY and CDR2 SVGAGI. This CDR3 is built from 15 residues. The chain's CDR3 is CASSTTSGGYNEQFF. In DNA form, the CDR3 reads TGTGCCAGCAGTACAACTAGCGGGGGGTACAATGAGCAGTTCTTC.

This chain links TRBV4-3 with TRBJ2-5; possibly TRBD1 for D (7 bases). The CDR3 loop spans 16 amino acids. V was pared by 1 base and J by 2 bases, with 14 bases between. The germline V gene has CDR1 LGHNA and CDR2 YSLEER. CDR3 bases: TGCGCCAGCAGCCAAGTGGGCAGGGGGGATCAAGAGACCCAGTACTTC. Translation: CASSQVGRGDQETQYF.

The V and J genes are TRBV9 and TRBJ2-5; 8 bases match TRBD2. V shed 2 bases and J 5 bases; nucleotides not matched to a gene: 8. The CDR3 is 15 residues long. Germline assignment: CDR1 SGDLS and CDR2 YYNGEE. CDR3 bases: TGTGCCAGCAGCGTGCGGGGGGCTAGCCTGGAGACCCAGTACTTC. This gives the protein CASSVRGASLETQYF.

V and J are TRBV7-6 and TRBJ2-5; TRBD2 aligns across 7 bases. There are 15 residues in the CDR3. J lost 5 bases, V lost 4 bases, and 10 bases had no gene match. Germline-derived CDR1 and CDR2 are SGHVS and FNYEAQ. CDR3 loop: CASSSPGRRGETQYF. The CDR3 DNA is TGTGCCAGCAGCTCCCCGGGACGGCGGGGGGAGACCCAGTACTTC. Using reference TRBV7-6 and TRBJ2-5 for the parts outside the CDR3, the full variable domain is GAGVSQSPRYKVTKRGQDVALRCDPISGHVSLYWYRQALGQGPEFLTYFNYEAQQDKSGLPNDRFSAERPEGSISTLTIQRTEQRDSAMYRCASSSPGRRGETQYFGPGTRLLVL.

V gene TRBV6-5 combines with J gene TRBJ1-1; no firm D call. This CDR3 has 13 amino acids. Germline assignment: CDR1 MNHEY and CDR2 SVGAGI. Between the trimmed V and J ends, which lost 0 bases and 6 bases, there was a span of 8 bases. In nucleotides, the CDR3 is TGTGCCAGCAGTTACTCGGATGGGCCTGAAGCTTTCTTT. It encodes CASSYSDGPEAFF.

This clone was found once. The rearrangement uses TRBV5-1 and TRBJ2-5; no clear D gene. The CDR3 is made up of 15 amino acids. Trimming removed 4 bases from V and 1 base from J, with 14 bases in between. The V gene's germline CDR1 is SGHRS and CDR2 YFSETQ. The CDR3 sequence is CASSPEIVAQETQYF. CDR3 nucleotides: TGCGCCAGCAGCCCGGAGATCGTAGCCCAAGAGACCCAGTACTTC.

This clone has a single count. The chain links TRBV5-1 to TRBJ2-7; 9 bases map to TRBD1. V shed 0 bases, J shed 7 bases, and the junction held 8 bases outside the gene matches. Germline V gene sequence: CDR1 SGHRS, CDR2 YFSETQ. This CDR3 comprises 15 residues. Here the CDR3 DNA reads TGCGCCAGCAGCTTGGCGGGACAGGGTGGTGGAGAGCAGTACGTC. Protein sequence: CASSLAGQGGGEQYV.

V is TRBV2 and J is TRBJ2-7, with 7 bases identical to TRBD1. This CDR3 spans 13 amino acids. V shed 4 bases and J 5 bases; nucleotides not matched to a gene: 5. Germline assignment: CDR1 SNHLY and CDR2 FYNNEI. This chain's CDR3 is CASSVQGLNEQYF. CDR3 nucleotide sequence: TGTGCCAGCAGTGTACAGGGGTTGAACGAGCAGTACTTC.

The CDR3 spells CASSPSRGAGGGEQFF. DNA for the CDR3: TGTGCCAGCAGTCCCTCGAGAGGAGCGGGGGGGGGTGAGCAGTTCTTC. This chain links TRBV27 with TRBJ2-1; 10 nucleotides align to TRBD2. CDR1 is MNHEY and CDR2 is SMNVEV in the germline V gene (reference sequence). This CDR3 has 16 residues. V was clipped by 5 bases and J by 9 bases; unmatched bases: 13.

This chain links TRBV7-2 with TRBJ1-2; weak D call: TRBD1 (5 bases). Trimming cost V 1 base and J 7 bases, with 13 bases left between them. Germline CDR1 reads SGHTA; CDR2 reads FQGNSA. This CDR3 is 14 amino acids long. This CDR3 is CASSLDPGLRGYTF. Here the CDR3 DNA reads TGTGCCAGCAGCTTAGACCCAGGGTTGCGTGGCTACACCTTC.

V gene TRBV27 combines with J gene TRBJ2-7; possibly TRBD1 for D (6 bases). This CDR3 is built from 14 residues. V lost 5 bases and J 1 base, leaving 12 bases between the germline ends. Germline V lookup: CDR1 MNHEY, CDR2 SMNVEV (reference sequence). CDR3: CASSPRTVSYEQYF. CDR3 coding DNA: TGTGCCAGCAGTCCCCGGACAGTTTCCTACGAGCAGTACTTC.

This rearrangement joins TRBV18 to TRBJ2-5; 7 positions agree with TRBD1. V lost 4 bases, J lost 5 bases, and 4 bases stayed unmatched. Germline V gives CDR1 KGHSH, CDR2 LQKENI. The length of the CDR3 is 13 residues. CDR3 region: CASSLGQEETQYF. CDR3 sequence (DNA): TGTGCCAGCTCACTCGGACAGGAGGAGACCCAGTACTTC.

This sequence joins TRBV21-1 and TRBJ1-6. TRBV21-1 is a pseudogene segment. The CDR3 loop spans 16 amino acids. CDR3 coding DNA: TGTGCCAGCAGCAAAGGGGGAGGAGCCTATAATTCACCCCTCCACTTT. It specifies CASSKGGGAYNSPLHF.

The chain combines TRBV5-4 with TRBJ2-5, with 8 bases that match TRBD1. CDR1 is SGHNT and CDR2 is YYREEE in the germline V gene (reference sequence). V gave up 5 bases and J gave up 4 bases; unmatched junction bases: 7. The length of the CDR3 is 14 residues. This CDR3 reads CASSSAGTGETQYF. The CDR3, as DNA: TGTGCCAGCAGTTCCGCCGGGACAGGAGAGACCCAGTACTTC.

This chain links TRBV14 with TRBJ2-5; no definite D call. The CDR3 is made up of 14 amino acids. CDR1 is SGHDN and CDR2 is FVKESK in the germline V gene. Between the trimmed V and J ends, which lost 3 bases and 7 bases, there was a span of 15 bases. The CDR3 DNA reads TGTGCCAGCAGCCACAGGCAGCACCCATGGACCCAGTACTTC. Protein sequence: CASSHRQHPWTQYF.

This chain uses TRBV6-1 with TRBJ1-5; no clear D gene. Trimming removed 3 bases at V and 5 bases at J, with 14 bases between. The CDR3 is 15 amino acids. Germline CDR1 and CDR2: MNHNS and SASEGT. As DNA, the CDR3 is TGTGCCAGCAGTGAGTCGGTATCACTCTATCAGCCCCAGCATTTT. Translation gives CASSESVSLYQPQHF.

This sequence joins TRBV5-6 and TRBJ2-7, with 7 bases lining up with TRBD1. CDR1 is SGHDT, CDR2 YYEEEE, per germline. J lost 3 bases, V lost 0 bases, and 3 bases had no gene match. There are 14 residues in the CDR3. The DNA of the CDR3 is TGTGCCAGCAGCTTGGGACAGGGAATCTACGAGCAGTACGTC. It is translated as CASSLGQGIYEQYV.

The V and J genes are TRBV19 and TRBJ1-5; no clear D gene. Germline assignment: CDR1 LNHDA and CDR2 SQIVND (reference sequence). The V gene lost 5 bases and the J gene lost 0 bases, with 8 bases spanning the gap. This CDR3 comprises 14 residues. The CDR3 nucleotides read TGTGCCAGTAGTCAAGCTACTAGCAATCAGCCCCAGCATTTT. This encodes CASSQATSNQPQHF.

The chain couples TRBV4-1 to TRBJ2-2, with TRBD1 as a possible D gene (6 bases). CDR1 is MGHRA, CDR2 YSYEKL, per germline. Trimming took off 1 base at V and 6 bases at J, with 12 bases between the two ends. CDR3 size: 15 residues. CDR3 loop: CASSQVADRPGELFF. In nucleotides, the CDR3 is TGCGCCAGCAGCCAAGTTGCCGACAGGCCCGGGGAGCTGTTTTTT.